Each of the 4 T cell receptor beta chains below was sequenced from the same sample in a study of cytomegalovirus exposure and HLA in healthy donors (dated by TCRdb to 2015 to 2018). Library preparation used the immunoSEQ multiplex PCR assay. For the multiplex PCR, a mixture combining 60 forward primers for TCR Vbeta segments and 13 reverse primers for TCR Jbeta segments was used. Drawn from immuneACCESS, this table holds only the in-frame rearrangements with V and J called that TCRdb kept. Clones are partly lost; checked studies trace under half to an unresolved V gene and leave the rest unexplained. Within this sample are around 150,000 clones, with more than 60% of them counted one time only. The ten largest make up approximately 4.5% of the sample. Sequenced material: PBMCs. Source of these receptors: a man aged 35-49 years in good health and CMV-seronegative.

The chain has TRBV6-5 and TRBJ2-7; D gene unclear. The CDR3 is made up of 14 amino acids. Germline CDR1 MNHEY, CDR2 SVGAGI. Trimming cost V 6 bases and J 1 base, with 13 bases left between them. This CDR3 reads CASRGDLKSYEQYF. For the CDR3, the DNA is TGTGCCAGCAGAGGAGACCTCAAATCCTACGAGCAGTACTTC.

This sequence joins TRBV10-3 and TRBJ2-5; D not resolved. Germline-derived CDR1 and CDR2 are ENHRY and SYGVKD. Trimming stripped 2 bases from V and 2 bases from J, with 6 bases between. The CDR3 extends over 13 amino acids. The DNA for the CDR3 is TGTGCCATCAGTGAGAGAGCACAAGAGACCCAGTACTTC. This sequence encodes CAISERAQETQYF.

V and J are TRBV5-1 and TRBJ1-3, with D hard to call. CDR3 length equals 15 residues. V was clipped by 0 bases and J by 0 bases, with 7 bases between them. Looked up from germline, CDR1 is SGHRS and CDR2 is YFSETQ. The CDR3 bases are TGCGCCAGCAGCTTGGCCACGGGCTCTGGAAACACCATATATTTT. This gives the protein CASSLATGSGNTIYF.

V usage is TRBV7-3 and J usage is TRBJ2-2; TRBD2 matches 8 bases. The length of the CDR3 is 15 residues. V shed 0 bases and J 5 bases; nucleotides not matched to a gene: 2. From germline, CDR1 is SGHTA and CDR2 FQGTGA. CDR3 protein: CASSLTERGTGELFF. The CDR3 DNA follows: TGTGCCAGCAGCTTAACGGAGCGGGGGACCGGGGAGCTGTTTTTT. Variable domain in full (rest from reference TRBV7-3 and TRBJ2-2): GAGVSQTPSNKVTEKGKYVELRCDPISGHTALYWYRQSLGQGPEFLIYFQGTGAADDSGLPNDRFFAVRPEGSVSTLKIQRTERGDSAVYLCASSLTERGTGELFFGEGSRLTVL.